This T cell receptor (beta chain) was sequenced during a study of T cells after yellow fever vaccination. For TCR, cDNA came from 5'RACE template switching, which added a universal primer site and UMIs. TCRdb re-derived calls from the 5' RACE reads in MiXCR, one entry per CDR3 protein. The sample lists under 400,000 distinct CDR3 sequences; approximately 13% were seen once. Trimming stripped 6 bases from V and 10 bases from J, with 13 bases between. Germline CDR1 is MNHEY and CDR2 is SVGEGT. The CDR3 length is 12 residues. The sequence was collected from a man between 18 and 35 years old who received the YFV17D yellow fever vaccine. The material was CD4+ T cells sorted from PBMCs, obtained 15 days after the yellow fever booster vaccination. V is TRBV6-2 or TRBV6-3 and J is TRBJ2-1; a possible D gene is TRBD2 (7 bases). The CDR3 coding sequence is TGTGCCAGCAGAAAGGGAGGGGGGGAGCAGTTCTTC. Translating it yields CASRKGGGEQFF.